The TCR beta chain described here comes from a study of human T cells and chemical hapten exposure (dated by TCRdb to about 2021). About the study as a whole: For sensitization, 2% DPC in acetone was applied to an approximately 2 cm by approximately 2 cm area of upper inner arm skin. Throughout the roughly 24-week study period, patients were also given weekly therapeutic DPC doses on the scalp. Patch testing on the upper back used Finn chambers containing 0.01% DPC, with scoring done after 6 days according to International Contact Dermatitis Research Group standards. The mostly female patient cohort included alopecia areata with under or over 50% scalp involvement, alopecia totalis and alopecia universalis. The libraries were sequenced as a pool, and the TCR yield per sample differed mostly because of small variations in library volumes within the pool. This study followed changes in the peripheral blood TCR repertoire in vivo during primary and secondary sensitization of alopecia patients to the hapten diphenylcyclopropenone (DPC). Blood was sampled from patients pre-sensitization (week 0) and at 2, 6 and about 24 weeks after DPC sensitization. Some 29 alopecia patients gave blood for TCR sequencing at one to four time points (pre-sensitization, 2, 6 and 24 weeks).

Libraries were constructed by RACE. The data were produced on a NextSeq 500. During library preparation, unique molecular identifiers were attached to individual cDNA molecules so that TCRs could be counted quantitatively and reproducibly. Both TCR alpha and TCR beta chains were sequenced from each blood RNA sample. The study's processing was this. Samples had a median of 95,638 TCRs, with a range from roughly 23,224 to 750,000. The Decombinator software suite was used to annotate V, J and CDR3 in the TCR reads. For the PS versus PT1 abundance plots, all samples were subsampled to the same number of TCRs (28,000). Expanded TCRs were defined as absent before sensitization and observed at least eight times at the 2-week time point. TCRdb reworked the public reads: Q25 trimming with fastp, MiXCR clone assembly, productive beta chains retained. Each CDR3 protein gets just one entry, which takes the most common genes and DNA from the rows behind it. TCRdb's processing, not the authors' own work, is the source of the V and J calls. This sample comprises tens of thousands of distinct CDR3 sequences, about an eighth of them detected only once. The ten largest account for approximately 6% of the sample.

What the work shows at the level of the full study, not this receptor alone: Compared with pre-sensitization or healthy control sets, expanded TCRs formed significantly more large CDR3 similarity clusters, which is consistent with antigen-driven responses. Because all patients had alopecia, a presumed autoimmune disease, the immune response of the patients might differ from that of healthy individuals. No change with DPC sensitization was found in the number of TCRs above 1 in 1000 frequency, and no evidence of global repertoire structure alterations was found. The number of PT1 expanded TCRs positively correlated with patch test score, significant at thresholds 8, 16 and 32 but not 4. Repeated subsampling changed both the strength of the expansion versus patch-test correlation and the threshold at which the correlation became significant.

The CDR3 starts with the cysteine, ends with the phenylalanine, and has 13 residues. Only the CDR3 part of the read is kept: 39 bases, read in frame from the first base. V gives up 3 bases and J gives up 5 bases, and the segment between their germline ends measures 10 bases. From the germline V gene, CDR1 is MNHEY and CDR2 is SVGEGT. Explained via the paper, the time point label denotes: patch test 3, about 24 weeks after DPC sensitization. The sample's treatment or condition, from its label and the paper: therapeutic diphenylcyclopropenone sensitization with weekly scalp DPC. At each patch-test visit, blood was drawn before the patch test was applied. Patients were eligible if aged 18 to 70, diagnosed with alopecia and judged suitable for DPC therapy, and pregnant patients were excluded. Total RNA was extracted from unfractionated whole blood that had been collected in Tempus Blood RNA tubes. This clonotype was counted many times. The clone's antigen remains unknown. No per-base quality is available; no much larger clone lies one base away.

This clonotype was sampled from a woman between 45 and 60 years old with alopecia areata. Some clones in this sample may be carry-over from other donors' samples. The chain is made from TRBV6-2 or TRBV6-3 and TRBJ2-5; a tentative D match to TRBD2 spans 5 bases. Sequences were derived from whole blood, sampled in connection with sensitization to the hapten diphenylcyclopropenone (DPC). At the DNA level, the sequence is TGTGCCAGCAGTTATTCGCCTAGCGAGACCCAGTACTTC. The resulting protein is CASSYSPSETQYF.